This TCR beta chain stems from a study of T cells after yellow fever vaccination. This CDR3 spans 15 amino acids. V lost 4 bases to trimming and J lost 6 bases, with 19 bases between them. CDR1 is DFQATT, CDR2 SNEGSKA, per germline (reference sequence). In this sample, this clonotype turned up many times. TCRdb independently ran MiXCR on the 5' RACE reads; one entry per CDR3 protein. The sample has over 110,000 distinct CDR3 sequences, over 7% seen once. The sequencing used CD4+ T cells sorted from PBMCs, collected 5 days after the yellow fever booster vaccination. This TCR derives from a man aged 25 to 40 who received the YFV17D yellow fever vaccine. The chain joins TRBV20-1 to TRBJ2-4; D is unresolved. The CDR3 sequence: CSAITEGPWGNIQYF. The CDR3 bases are TGCAGTGCTATCACGGAAGGGCCTTGGGGAAACATTCAGTACTTC.